This T cell receptor beta chain was documented in a study of chemoradiotherapy in HPV16-positive cancers. Findings and limits, study-wide: Candidate HPV-specific clones and E7-related TCR motifs grew in tumor during treatment.

Over chemoradiotherapy, repertoires were sampled more than once. This CDR3 region has 13 residues. CDR1 is MNHEY and CDR2 is SVGAGI in the germline V gene. Between the trimmed V and J ends, which lost 6 bases and 1 base, there was a span of 9 bases. In the case of this clone: Antigen specificity is unknown.

Using immunoSEQ multiplex PCR, the repertoire was profiled, and TCRdb retains in-frame clones only, with some absent. The table lists roughly 32,000 clones, 70% to 90% of them singletons. The sequences come from blood, collected from a patient who underwent chemoradiotherapy. This TCR was recovered from a human donor with HPV-associated anogenital cancer. The chain joins TRBV6-5 to TRBJ1-2; D remains unclear. CDR3 DNA: TGTGCCAGCAGCTACGACCGTAACTATGGCTACACCTTC. This codes for CASSYDRNYGYTF.